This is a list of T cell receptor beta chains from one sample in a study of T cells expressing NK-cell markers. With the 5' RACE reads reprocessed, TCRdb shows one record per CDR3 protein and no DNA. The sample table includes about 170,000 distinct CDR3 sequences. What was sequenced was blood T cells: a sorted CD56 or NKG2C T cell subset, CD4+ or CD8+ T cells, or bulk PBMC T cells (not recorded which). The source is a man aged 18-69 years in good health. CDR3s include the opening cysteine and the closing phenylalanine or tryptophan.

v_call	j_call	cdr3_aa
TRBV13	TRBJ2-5	CASSTSGTGQKTQYF
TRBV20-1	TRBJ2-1	CSARNRGPYNEQFF
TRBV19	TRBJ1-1	CASSMPNAEAFF
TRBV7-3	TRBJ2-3	CASSPRGLAGTDTQYF
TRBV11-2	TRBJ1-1	CASSSQRRQGGYTEAFF
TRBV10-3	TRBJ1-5	CAIRDDQPQHF
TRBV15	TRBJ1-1	CATSTTRGLGTEAFF
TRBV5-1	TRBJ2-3	CASSPSGGALDTQYF
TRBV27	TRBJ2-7	CASSSTSLAGSSYEQYF
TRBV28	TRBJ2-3	CASSLGERGTQYF
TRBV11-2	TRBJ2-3	CASSLIAQGPWGADTQYF
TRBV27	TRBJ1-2	CASSFGGSGGYTF
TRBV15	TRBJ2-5	CATSRRRTEQETQYF
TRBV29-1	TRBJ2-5	CSVDFRGSGGETQYF
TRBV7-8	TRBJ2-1	CASSASGGANEQFF
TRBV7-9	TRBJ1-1	CASSSIGHRVTEAFF
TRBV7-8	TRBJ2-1	CASSYSGGASNEQFF
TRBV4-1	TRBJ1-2	CASSQDRGHDGYTF
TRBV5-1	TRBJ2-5	CASSLGVSSLETQYF
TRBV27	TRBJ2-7	CASRRQGAYEQYF
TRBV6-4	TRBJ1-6	CASSDSTNSPLHF
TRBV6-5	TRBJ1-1	CASSYETGTPNTEAFF
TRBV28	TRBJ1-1	CASSTPKYYTEAFF
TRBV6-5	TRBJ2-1	CASSSNLGQSNEQFF
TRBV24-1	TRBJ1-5	CATSDFRTGEPQHF
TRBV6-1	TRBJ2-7	CASGPGSHYEQYF
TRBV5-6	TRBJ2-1	CASSLSNGVYNEQFF
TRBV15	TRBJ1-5	CATSREAGNQPQHF
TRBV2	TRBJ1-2	CASSYPETNYGYTF
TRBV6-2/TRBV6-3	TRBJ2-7	CASSYWIGDEQYF
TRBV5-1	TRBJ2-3	CASSSGTSGTDTQYF
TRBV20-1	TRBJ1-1	CSASEGLNTEAFF
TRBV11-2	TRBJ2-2	CASSLGGTGELFF
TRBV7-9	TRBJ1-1	CASRLEGTEAFF
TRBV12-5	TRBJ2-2	CASGLVRQAYTGELFF
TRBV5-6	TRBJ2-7	CASRTHGTGAEPISYEQYF
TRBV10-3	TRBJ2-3	CAIRSGGGTDTQYF
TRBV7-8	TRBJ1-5	CASSQGHSSRPQHF
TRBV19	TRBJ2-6	CASLSGANVLTF
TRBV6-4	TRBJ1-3	CASSDSFSGTGVSGNTIYF
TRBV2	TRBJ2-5	CASSDPSGGARETQYF
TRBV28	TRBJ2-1	CASSFFSRVYEQFF
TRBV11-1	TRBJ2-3	CASSTGQDFFTDTQYF
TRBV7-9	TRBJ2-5	CASSRKGGEAQETQYF
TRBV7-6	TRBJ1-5	CASSRGGGPLQPQHF
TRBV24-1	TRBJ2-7	CATDGEDYEQYF
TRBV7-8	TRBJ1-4	CASSEQGGGEKLFF
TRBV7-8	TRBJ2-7	CASQGEASYEQYF
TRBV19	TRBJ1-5	CASSMAGDLYQPQHF
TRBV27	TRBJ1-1	CASTQGTGGQNEAFF
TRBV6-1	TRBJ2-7	CASTGRGHSQEQYF